The rows below give T cell receptor beta chains drawn from one sample of a study of T cell changes during pregnancy in multiple sclerosis. TCRdb's copy holds only in-frame clones and misses some; the assay was immunoSEQ multiplex PCR. The table lists 20,000 to 25,000 clones, around 88% of them singletons. This specimen was CD4+ T cells from peripheral blood mononuclear cells, taken in the first trimester of pregnancy. The origin of the receptors is a female donor in good health, enrolled as a control in a pregnancy study. Both conserved end residues are part of each CDR3. A D gene is named only where the DNA matches it firmly. Where a row states a size, it is once, few, many or the class of an expanded clone; other rows omit it.

>TRBD1|TRBV10-3|-|16|TRBJ1-5
CATGVTGGSENQPQHF
TGTGCCACTGGTGTGACAGGGGGCTCGGAGAATCAGCCCCAGCATTTT
>-|TRBV19|-|18|TRBJ1-3
CASSIERTWQGSGNTIYF
TGTGCCAGTAGTATAGAGCGGACTTGGCAAGGCTCTGGAAACACCATATATTTT
>TRBD2|TRBV7-2|once|15|TRBJ2-7
CASSPGGLAINEQYF
TGTGCCAGCAGCCCCGGGGGACTAGCGATAAACGAGCAGTACTTC
>TRBD2|TRBV5-4|-|15|TRBJ2-7
CASSYFSGRAGEQYF
TGTGCCAGCAGCTATTTTAGCGGGAGGGCTGGCGAGCAGTACTTC
>-|TRBV28|-|15|TRBJ1-1
CASSRGGQRDTEAFF
TGTGCCAGCAGTCGCGGGGGACAACGGGACACTGAAGCTTTCTTT
>-|TRBV5-4|-|13|TRBJ1-4
CASSLLPGEKLFF
TGTGCCAGCAGCTTACTCCCCGGTGAAAAACTGTTTTTT
>TRBD1|TRBV6-6|-|16|TRBJ2-3
CASSPIPGQGADTQYF
TGTGCCAGCAGTCCAATACCGGGACAGGGTGCAGATACGCAGTATTTT
>-|TRBV12-5|-|16|TRBJ1-1
CASGHYFTPQNTEAFF
TGTGCTAGTGGCCATTACTTTACTCCGCAGAACACTGAAGCTTTCTTT
>TRBD1|TRBV7-9|-|12|TRBJ1-2
CASSLEGAGYTF
TGTGCCAGCAGCTTAGAGGGGGCTGGCTACACCTTC
>TRBD1|TRBV2|-|13|TRBJ1-4
CASHRGFDEKLFF
TGTGCCAGCCACAGGGGATTCGATGAAAAACTGTTTTTT
>TRBD2|TRBV19|-|18|TRBJ2-2
CASSLRGGGSSNTGELFF
TGTGCCAGTAGTCTCCGGGGAGGCGGGAGTTCGAACACCGGGGAGCTGTTTTTT
>-|TRBV18|-|16|TRBJ2-1
CASSPLSVGFDNEQFF
TGTGCCAGCTCACCGCTTAGCGTGGGCTTCGACAATGAGCAGTTCTTC
>-|TRBV28|-|15|TRBJ1-1
CASSYRAGVNTEAFF
TGTGCCAGCAGTTACAGGGCTGGGGTGAACACTGAAGCTTTCTTT
>-|TRBV30|few|11|TRBJ1-1
CAWSIRQQAFF
TGTGCCTGGAGTATCAGACAGCAAGCTTTCTTT
>TRBD2|TRBV5-4|-|16|TRBJ2-3
CASSSPTSGATDTQYF
TGTGCCAGCAGCTCCCCGACTAGCGGGGCCACAGATACGCAGTATTTT
>-|TRBV7-8|-|14|TRBJ1-4
CASSSLGPNEKLFF
TGTGCCAGCAGCTCACTAGGGCCTAATGAAAAGCTGTTTTTT
>TRBD1|TRBV18|-|15|TRBJ1-2
CASSPPKLTGHGYTF
TGTGCCAGCTCACCACCAAAATTGACAGGGCATGGCTACACCTTC
>-|TRBV6-5|-|12|TRBJ2-2
CASSQYTGELFF
TGTGCCAGCAGCCAGTACACCGGGGAGCTGTTTTTT
>TRBD2|TRBV5-4|-|15|TRBJ2-3
CASSLPARGGDTQYF
TGTGCCAGCAGCCTTCCAGCGCGGGGGGGAGATACGCAGTATTTT
>TRBD2|TRBV5-6|-|12|TRBJ2-3
CASSFSGTSWYF
TGTGCCAGCAGCTTCTCCGGGACTAGTTGGTATTTT
>TRBD1|TRBV10-2|once|16|TRBJ2-2
CASNGQGREDTGELFF
TGCGCCAGCAATGGACAGGGGCGCGAGGACACCGGGGAGCTGTTTTTT
>TRBD1|TRBV19|once|14|TRBJ1-1
CASSITGGRTEAFF
TGTGCCAGTAGTATTACAGGGGGGCGGACTGAAGCTTTCTTT
>-|TRBV9|-|15|TRBJ1-1
CASSFLTDMNTEAFF
TGTGCCAGCAGCTTCCTGACAGACATGAACACTGAAGCTTTCTTT
>-|TRBV7-2|-|15|TRBJ1-1
CASTPARGGNTEAFF
TGTGCCAGCACCCCAGCACGGGGGGGGAACACTGAAGCTTTCTTT
>-|TRBV19|once|16|TRBJ2-4
CASSSTGDLAKNIQYF
TGTGCCAGTAGTAGCACAGGAGATTTAGCCAAAAACATTCAGTACTTC
>-|TRBV2|few|13|TRBJ1-3
CASKGVSGNTIYF
TGTGCCAGCAAGGGGGTCTCTGGAAACACCATATATTTT
>-|TRBV11-3|-|15|TRBJ2-1
CASSQEMTGANEQFF
TGTGCCAGCAGCCAAGAGATGACAGGTGCGAATGAGCAGTTCTTC
>TRBD1|TRBV7-9|-|13|TRBJ1-2
CASTTTGPMGYTF
TGTGCCAGCACCACGACAGGGCCCATGGGCTACACCTTC
>TRBD1|TRBV5-4|-|14|TRBJ2-7
CASSPQGDVYEQYF
TGTGCCAGCAGCCCCCAGGGGGACGTCTACGAGCAGTACTTC
>TRBD1|TRBV30|-|13|TRBJ1-1
CAWSRDRGEEAFF
TGTGCCTGGAGTAGGGACAGGGGAGAGGAAGCTTTCTTT
>TRBD1|TRBV15|-|15|TRBJ2-3
CATSRDGTGPDTQYF
TGTGCCACCAGCAGAGATGGGACAGGGCCAGATACGCAGTATTTT
>-|TRBV4-2|-|17|TRBJ2-3
CASSQMLSGEGTDTQYF
TGTGCCAGCAGCCAAATGCTATCCGGGGAAGGCACAGATACGCAGTATTTT
>-|TRBV10-2|-|13|TRBJ2-3
CASSLPSTDTQYF
TGCGCCAGCAGTCTCCCCAGCACAGATACGCAGTATTTT
>-|TRBV19|-|19|TRBJ1-4
CASSTFPGFMGLANEKLFF
TGTGCCAGTAGTACCTTCCCAGGGTTTATGGGGCTTGCTAATGAAAAACTGTTTTTT
>-|TRBV7-3|once|13|TRBJ2-7
CASSRGQGYEQYF
TGTGCCAGCAGTCGTGGGCAGGGGTACGAGCAGTACTTC
>-|TRBV11-2|-|14|TRBJ1-1
CASSPQITDTEAFF
TGTGCCAGCAGCCCCCAAATAACGGACACTGAAGCTTTCTTT
>TRBD1|TRBV27|-|12|TRBJ1-5
CASSTGNQPQHF
TGTGCCAGCTCGACAGGGAATCAGCCCCAGCATTTT
>-|TRBV7-3|-|16|TRBJ2-1
CASSPSLAYNGNEQFF
TGTGCCAGCAGCCCCTCGTTAGCCTATAACGGCAATGAGCAGTTCTTC
>-|TRBV11-2|-|14|TRBJ2-7
CASSLPGGVYEQYF
TGTGCCAGCAGCTTACCCGGGGGAGTCTACGAGCAGTACTTC
>TRBD2|TRBV4-2|-|17|TRBJ2-1
CASSQGSASGDYNEQFF
TGTGCCAGCAGCCAAGGGTCGGCTAGCGGGGATTACAATGAGCAGTTCTTC
>TRBD1|TRBV7-2|-|15|TRBJ1-2
CASSLGAGQGNGYTF
TGTGCCAGCAGCTTAGGCGCAGGACAGGGGAATGGCTACACCTTC
>-|TRBV6-1|-|14|TRBJ1-1
CASSQIPRGTEAFF
TGTGCCAGCAGTCAGATCCCCCGGGGCACTGAAGCTTTCTTT
>-|TRBV20-1|-|11|TRBJ2-5
CSANSQETQYF
TGCAGTGCAAACAGCCAAGAGACCCAGTACTTC
>-|TRBV5-1|-|15|TRBJ2-1
CASSQTSPGLNEQFF
TGCGCCAGCAGCCAGACTAGTCCGGGACTCAATGAGCAGTTCTTC
>TRBD2|TRBV28|-|15|TRBJ2-5
CASSFVGRVSQTQYF
TGTGCCAGCAGTTTCGTCGGGAGGGTGAGCCAGACCCAGTACTTC
>-|TRBV28|-|14|TRBJ1-4
CASNPRGLGEKLFF
TGTGCCAGCAACCCCAGGGGATTGGGTGAAAAACTGTTTTTT
>TRBD2|TRBV19|few|19|TRBJ2-4
CASSITSGGAGLAKNIQYF
TGTGCCAGTAGTATAACTAGCGGGGGGGCCGGGCTAGCCAAAAACATTCAGTACTTC